Below, 31 T cell receptor beta chains from the same sample are listed, as sequenced in a study of blood T cell repertoires in COVID-19. Some clones are missing from TCRdb's copy, which holds only in-frame ones; the method was immunoSEQ multiplex PCR. The table lists some 200,000 clones, 80% to 90% of them singletons. The sample was peripheral blood. The receptors come from a woman in her sixties or seventies with COVID-19, enrolled during active disease.

The chain couples TRBV27 to TRBJ1-4; 8 nucleotides agree with TRBD1. This CDR3 region has 16 residues. Germline-derived CDR1 and CDR2 are MNHEY and SMNVEV (reference sequence). J lost 3 bases, V lost 5 bases, and 8 bases had no gene match. This CDR3 is CASSPGTGVPNEKLFF. As DNA, the CDR3 is TGTGCCAGCAGTCCCGGGACAGGAGTTCCTAATGAAAAACTGTTTTTT. The full variable domain, rest sourced from reference TRBV27 and TRBJ1-4, is EAQVTQNPRYLITVTGKKLTVTCSQNMNHEYMSWYRQDPGLGLRQIYYSMNVEVTDKGDVPEGYKVSRKEKRNFPLILESPSPNQTSLYFCASSPGTGVPNEKLFFGSGTQLSVL.

V usage is TRBV4-3 and J usage is TRBJ2-7; tentative D call: TRBD1 (6 bases). Deletions cut 4 bases from V and 0 bases from J, with 10 bases between. The CDR3 covers 14 residues. Germline V gene lookup returns CDR1 LGHNA and CDR2 YSLEER. The chain's CDR3 is CASSPGDRSYEQYF. The CDR3 DNA sequence: TGCGCCAGCAGCCCAGGGGATCGCTCCTACGAGCAGTACTTC.

V gene TRBV18 combines with J gene TRBJ2-3; D is perhaps TRBD1 (6 bases). Germline V gene sequence: CDR1 KGHSH, CDR2 LQKENI. Deletions cut 6 bases from V and 3 bases from J, with 19 bases between. There are 16 residues in the CDR3. The CDR3 protein is CASSPGPIGGTDTQYF. CDR3 DNA: TGTGCCAGCTCGCCTGGGCCTATAGGGGGAACAGATACGCAGTATTTT. The full variable domain, its missing parts supplied by reference TRBV18 and TRBJ2-3, is NAGVMQNPRHLVRRRGQEARLRCSPMKGHSHVYWYRQLPEEGLKFMVYLQKENIIDESGMPKERFSAEFPKEGPSILRIQQVVRGDSAAYFCASSPGPIGGTDTQYFGPGTRLTVL.

CDR3 residues: CASIGGKGGYGYTF. The CDR3 DNA reads TGTGCCAGTATAGGCGGGAAGGGTGGTTATGGCTACACCTTC. The chain couples TRBV19 to TRBJ1-2; D gene ambiguous. The CDR3 loop spans 14 amino acids. Germline V gives CDR1 LNHDA, CDR2 SQIVND (reference sequence). With 7 bases removed from V and 5 bases from J, the gap between germline ends came to 17 bases.

This clone has only one observation. The V and J genes are TRBV15 and TRBJ2-7; D unclear. Germline V gives CDR1 LNHNV, CDR2 YYDKDF (reference sequence). The CDR3 covers 14 residues. The V gene lost 1 base and the J gene lost 0 bases, with 7 bases spanning the gap. The chain's CDR3 is CATSRARSSYEQYF. The CDR3 region has the DNA TGTGCCACCAGCAGAGCGCGGAGCTCCTACGAGCAGTACTTC.

The chain is built from TRBV6-4 and TRBJ2-1; 12 bases fit TRBD2. Germline CDR1 is MRHNA and CDR2 is SNTAGT. V was clipped by 5 bases and J by 3 bases; unmatched bases: 2. This CDR3 is built from 15 residues. CDR3 region: CASSRTSGNYNEQFF. The CDR3 nucleotides are TGTGCCAGCAGTCGGACTAGCGGGAACTACAATGAGCAGTTCTTC.

This sequence joins TRBV5-1 and TRBJ2-2; D unclear. CDR1 is SGHRS and CDR2 is YFSETQ in the germline V gene. V lost 5 bases to trimming and J lost 8 bases, with 16 bases between them. CDR3 length: 14 amino acids. The DNA for the CDR3 is TGCGCCAGCAGTTACGACACCAAAGTAGGGGAGCTGTTTTTT. It encodes CASSYDTKVGELFF.

The rearrangement uses TRBV7-2 and TRBJ2-7, with 8 nucleotides matching TRBD2. CDR3 length equals 15 residues. Unmatched junction bases numbered 9, after V lost 5 bases and J lost 3 bases. Germline V gene sequence: CDR1 SGHTA, CDR2 FQGNSA. The CDR3 nucleotides are TGTGCCAGCAGCCTCACGGGGGGGGCGGGCTACGAGCAGTACTTC. The encoded protein is CASSLTGGAGYEQYF.

The chain uses TRBV28 and TRBJ1-5, with 9 bases matching TRBD1. With 6 bases clipped from V and 3 bases from J, the junction kept 6 bases outside the gene matches. Germline lookup yields CDR1 MDHEN and CDR2 SYDVKM. The CDR3 is 15 amino acids. The CDR3 sequence: CASRQRDRANQPQHF. DNA for the CDR3: TGTGCCAGCAGGCAAAGGGACAGGGCCAATCAGCCCCAGCATTTT. Complete variable domain (other parts from reference TRBV28 and TRBJ1-5): DVKVTQSSRYLVKRTGEKVFLECVQDMDHENMFWYRQDPGLGLRLIYFSYDVKMKEKGDIPEGYSVSREKKERFSLILESASTNQTSMYLCASRQRDRANQPQHFGDGTRLSIL.

The rearrangement joins TRBV28 to TRBJ2-2, with a weak D call TRBD2 (6 bases). V lost 1 base, J lost 11 bases, and 14 bases lay in between. Germline lookup yields CDR1 MDHEN and CDR2 SYDVKM. CDR3 length: 14 amino acids. CDR3 nucleotides: TGTGCCAGCAGTTTATCCCACGGGAGCGGAGAGCTGTTTTTT. Its translation is CASSLSHGSGELFF.

V is TRBV24-1 and J is TRBJ1-1, with a tentative D call TRBD1 (5 bases). The V gene lost 3 bases and the J gene lost 4 bases, with 14 bases spanning the gap. The CDR3 has 15 residues. The V gene's germline CDR1 is KGHDR and CDR2 SFDVKD. This CDR3 reads CATSDPGGGTTEAFF. The DNA for the CDR3 is TGTGCCACCAGTGATCCCGGCGGGGGGACCACTGAAGCTTTCTTT.

J is TRBJ2-5 and V is TRBV15; 7 nucleotides agree with TRBD2. This CDR3 is built from 16 residues. V was pared by 0 bases and J by 2 bases, with 6 bases of the junction left unmatched. Germline CDR1 reads LNHNV; CDR2 reads YYDKDF (reference sequence). CDR3 in DNA: TGTGCCACCAGCAGAGAGTTTAGACTAGCACAAGAGACCCAGTACTTC. Amino acids: CATSREFRLAQETQYF.

The chain links TRBV19 to TRBJ2-7; 8 bases fit TRBD1. The CDR3 loop spans 13 amino acids. Trimming cost V 5 bases and J 0 bases; bases outside gene matches: 0. Per the germline V gene, CDR1 is LNHDA and CDR2 is SQIVND (reference sequence). The CDR3 spells CASSDRGSYEQYF. For the CDR3, the DNA is TGTGCCAGTAGTGACAGGGGCTCCTACGAGCAGTACTTC.

This clone was counted between two and nine times. The chain is built from TRBV4-2 and TRBJ1-2; D is unclear. Germline V gene data show CDR1 as LGHNA and CDR2 as YNFKEQ. The CDR3 is 15 residues long. Between the trimmed V and J ends, which lost 0 bases and 4 bases, there was a span of 12 bases. The CDR3 reads CASSQETVSGYGYTF. CDR3 nucleotides: TGTGCCAGCAGCCAAGAAACGGTCTCGGGCTATGGCTACACCTTC.

Comments on this clone: One junction end does not reproduce the germline sequence, and a read error may be involved. The rearrangement joins TRBV6-1 to TRBJ1-2; D gene ambiguous. The germline V gene has CDR1 MNHNS and CDR2 SASEGT. The CDR3 is 14 amino acids. CDR3: CASSKATADYGYTF. CDR3 nucleotide sequence: TGTGCCAGCAGTAAAGCAACAGCCGACTATGGCTACACCTTC.

The rearrangement links TRBV6-2 or TRBV6-3 to TRBJ2-1; 9 bases are a match to TRBD2. The CDR3 has 16 residues. With V trimmed by 2 bases and J by 2 bases, 4 bases remained unmatched. Germline-derived CDR1 and CDR2 are MNHEY and SVGEGT. The CDR3 coding sequence is TGTGCCAGCAGTTACGAGGCGGGAGGGCCCTACAATGAGCAGTTCTTC. This sequence encodes CASSYEAGGPYNEQFF.

The chain joins TRBV10-3 to TRBJ2-2; TRBD2 is a possible D gene (6 bases). The CDR3 has 14 residues. V lost 9 bases and J lost 3, with 14 bases in between. Germline CDR1 is ENHRY and CDR2 is SYGVKD. The CDR3 DNA follows: TGTGCCATTAAGCGGGCCCAAGACACCGGGGAGCTGTTTTTT. It specifies CAIKRAQDTGELFF.

V is TRBV10-3 and J is TRBJ2-3; the match to TRBD1 covers 9 bases. After removal of 6 bases from V and 6 bases from J, the junction contained 13 bases not matched to a gene. The CDR3 length is 16 residues. CDR1 and CDR2 from the germline V gene are ENHRY and SYGVKD. The DNA of the CDR3 is TGTGCCATCAGCAATCCGGGACAGGGAATTTCTGATACGCAGTATTTT. This codes for CAISNPGQGISDTQYF.

V is TRBV18 and J is TRBJ2-7; D may be TRBD2 (6 bases). This CDR3 is 14 amino acids long. Trimming took off 3 bases at V and 0 bases at J, with 9 bases between the two ends. CDR1 KGHSH and CDR2 LQKENI come from the germline V gene. The CDR3 sequence: CASSPRGDSYEQYF. CDR3 nucleotide sequence: TGTGCCAGCTCACCGCGGGGTGACTCCTACGAGCAGTACTTC. The whole variable domain, remainder taken from reference TRBV18 and TRBJ2-7, is NAGVMQNPRHLVRRRGQEARLRCSPMKGHSHVYWYRQLPEEGLKFMVYLQKENIIDESGMPKERFSAEFPKEGPSILRIQQVVRGDSAAYFCASSPRGDSYEQYFGPGTRLTVT.

The chain joins TRBV28 to TRBJ2-3; D tentatively fits TRBD1 or TRBD2 (10 bases each). V dropped 1 base and J dropped 3 bases, with 32 bases sitting between them. Germline lookup yields CDR1 MDHEN and CDR2 SYDVKM. This CDR3 has 22 residues. The CDR3 loop is CASSLFPSTGGAGSGRTDTQYF. The DNA for the CDR3 is TGTGCCAGCAGTTTATTCCCTTCGACAGGGGGCGCAGGTAGCGGGAGGACAGATACGCAGTATTTT. Using reference TRBV28 and TRBJ2-3 for the parts outside the CDR3, the full variable domain is DVKVTQSSRYLVKRTGEKVFLECVQDMDHENMFWYRQDPGLGLRLIYFSYDVKMKEKGDIPEGYSVSREKKERFSLILESASTNQTSMYLCASSLFPSTGGAGSGRTDTQYFGPGTRLTVL.

V usage is TRBV6-5 and J usage is TRBJ2-7; D may be TRBD1 (6 bases). CDR1 and CDR2 from the germline V gene are MNHEY and SVGAGI. The ends were cut back, 2 bases at V and 5 bases at J, with 16 bases in the middle. The CDR3 extends over 15 amino acids. The CDR3 reads CASSYTHWGPDEQYF. The CDR3 coding sequence is TGTGCCAGCAGTTACACCCATTGGGGGCCGGACGAGCAGTACTTC.

V gene TRBV18 combines with J gene TRBJ2-1, with D possibly being TRBD2 (6 bases). V was shortened by 5 bases and J by 0 bases, with 8 bases between the two germline ends. CDR1 and CDR2 from the germline V gene are KGHSH and LQKENI. This CDR3 is built from 14 residues. In DNA form, the CDR3 reads TGTGCCAGCTCAGGGGGGAGCTCCTACAATGAGCAGTTCTTC. The encoded protein is CASSGGSSYNEQFF.

As regards this clone: Other DNA variants within this sample encode the same CDR3. Here the CDR3 reads CATSEGLAGGYEQYF. In DNA, the CDR3 is TGTGCCACCAGTGAAGGACTAGCGGGAGGTTACGAGCAGTACTTC. The chain recombines TRBV24-1 with TRBJ2-7; 14 bases match TRBD2. This CDR3 has 15 residues. Germline loops: CDR1 KGHDR, CDR2 SFDVKD. The V gene end was trimmed by 4 bases and the J gene end by 4 bases; junction bases not matched to a gene: 2.

CDR3 bases: TGTGCCAGCAGTTTGACAGGGAATAATTCACCCCTCCACTTT. It yields the protein CASSLTGNNSPLHF. The chain employs TRBV27 and TRBJ1-6; 7 positions agree with TRBD1. Germline assignment: CDR1 MNHEY and CDR2 SMNVEV (reference sequence). V trimming: 3 bases; J trimming: 5 bases; junction bases outside the gene matches: 1. The CDR3 covers 14 residues.

V is TRBV10-2 and J is TRBJ2-5; weak D call: TRBD1 (6 bases). V dropped 6 bases and J dropped 2 bases, with 10 bases sitting between them. The CDR3 runs to 13 residues. CDR1 and CDR2 (germline): WSHSY, SAAADI. Written as DNA, the CDR3 is TGCGCCAGCAGCCACGGACAGCAAGAGACCCAGTACTTC. Amino acids: CASSHGQQETQYF.

The V and J genes are TRBV12-2 and TRBJ1-5. TRBV12-2 is termed a pseudogene. CDR3 length: 16 residues. Here the CDR3 reads CASRLAEGEANQPQHF. The CDR3 DNA reads as TGTGCAAGTCGCTTAGCGGAGGGAGAAGCCAATCAGCCCCAGCATTTT.

The V call is TRBV11-3, the J call TRBJ2-1; TRBD2 might be the D (6 bases). Per the germline V gene, CDR1 is SGHNT and CDR2 is YENEEA. The CDR3 length is 15 residues. The ends were cut back, 5 bases at V and 2 bases at J, with 13 bases in the middle. The CDR3 here is CASSPGVGAYNEQFF. In DNA, the CDR3 is TGTGCCAGCAGCCCGGGGGTAGGGGCCTACAATGAGCAGTTCTTC.

The V gene is TRBV27, the J gene TRBJ2-1; weak D call: TRBD1 (6 bases). This CDR3 region has 15 residues. V was clipped by 2 bases and J by 7 bases, with 15 bases between them. Germline V CDR1 and CDR2: MNHEY, SMNVEV (reference sequence). The CDR3 coding sequence is TGTGCCAGCAGTTTAGACAGGCCTATAGGGAATGAGCAGTTCTTC. Translated: CASSLDRPIGNEQFF.

The V and J genes are TRBV19 and TRBJ2-3, with D possibly TRBD2 on 5 matching bases. Trimming shortened V by 3 bases and J by 3 bases, and 10 bases separated the two germline ends. Per germline, CDR1 LNHDA and CDR2 SQIVND (reference sequence). The CDR3 is 14 residues long. The CDR3 DNA reads as TGTGCCAGTAGTATGAGTCCGGGAACAGATACGCAGTATTTT. It encodes CASSMSPGTDTQYF.

The CDR3 spells CASSYRGGDVEAFF. The DNA of the CDR3 is TGTGCCAGCAGTTACCGGGGGGGCGATGTTGAAGCTTTCTTT. The chain joins TRBV6-5 to TRBJ1-1; maybe TRBD1 (6 bases). The CDR3 is 14 residues long. Trimming removed 2 bases at V and 7 bases at J, with 14 bases between. Germline CDR1 reads MNHEY; CDR2 reads SVGAGI.

The chain links TRBV6-1 to TRBJ2-1; the match to TRBD2 covers 12 bases. The length of the CDR3 is 16 residues. The ends lost 3 bases at V and 11 bases at J; junction bases unmatched: 11. CDR1 MNHNS and CDR2 SASEGT come from the germline V gene. The CDR3 bases are TGTGCCAGCAGTGACCGACTAGCGGGAGTCCATATAAAGCAGTTCTTC. Residues: CASSDRLAGVHIKQFF.